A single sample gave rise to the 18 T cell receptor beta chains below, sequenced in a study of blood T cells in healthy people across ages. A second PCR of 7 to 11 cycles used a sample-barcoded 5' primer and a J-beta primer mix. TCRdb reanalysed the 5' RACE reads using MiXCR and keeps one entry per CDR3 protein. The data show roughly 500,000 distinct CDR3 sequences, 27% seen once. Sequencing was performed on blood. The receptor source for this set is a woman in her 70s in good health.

CDR3 sequence: CAISESAGDREQYF. The CDR3 DNA reads TGTGCCATCAGTGAGTCGGCAGGGGACCGCGAGCAGTACTTC. V and J are TRBV10-3 and TRBJ2-7, with D perhaps TRBD1 (6 bases). The CDR3 sequence is 14 residues long. Germline assignment: CDR1 ENHRY and CDR2 SYGVKD. The ends were cut back, 0 bases at V and 6 bases at J, with 12 bases in the middle.

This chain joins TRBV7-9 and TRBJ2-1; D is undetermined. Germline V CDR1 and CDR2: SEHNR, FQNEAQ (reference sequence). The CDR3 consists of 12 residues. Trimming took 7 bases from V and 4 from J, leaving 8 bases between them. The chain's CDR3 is CASTKGYNEQFF. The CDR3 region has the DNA TGTGCCAGCACAAAGGGTTACAATGAGCAGTTCTTC. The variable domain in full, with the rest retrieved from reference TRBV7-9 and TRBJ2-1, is DTGVSQNPRHKITKRGQNVTFRCDPISEHNRLYWYRQTLGQGPEFLTYFQNEAQLEKSRLLSDRFSAERPKGSFSTLEIQRTEQGDSAMYLCASTKGYNEQFFGPGTRLTVL.

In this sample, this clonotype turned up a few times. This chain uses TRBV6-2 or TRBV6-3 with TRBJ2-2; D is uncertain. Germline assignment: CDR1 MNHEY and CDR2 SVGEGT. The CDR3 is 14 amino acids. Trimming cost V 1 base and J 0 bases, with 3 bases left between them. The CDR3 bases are TGTGCCAGCAGTTACTGGGCGAACACCGGGGAGCTGTTTTTT. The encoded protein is CASSYWANTGELFF.

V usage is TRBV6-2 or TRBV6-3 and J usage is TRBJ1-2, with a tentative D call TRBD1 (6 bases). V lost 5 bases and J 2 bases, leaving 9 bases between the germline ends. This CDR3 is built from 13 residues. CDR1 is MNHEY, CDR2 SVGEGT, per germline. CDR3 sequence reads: CASSGQINYGYTF. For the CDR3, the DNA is TGTGCCAGCAGTGGACAGATAAACTATGGCTACACCTTC.

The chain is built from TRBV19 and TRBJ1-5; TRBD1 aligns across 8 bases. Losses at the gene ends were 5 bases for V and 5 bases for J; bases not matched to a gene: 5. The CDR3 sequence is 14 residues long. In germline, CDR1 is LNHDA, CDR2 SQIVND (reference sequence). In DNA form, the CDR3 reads TGTGCCAGTAGTCGGACAGGGAGCTATCAGCCCCAGCATTTT. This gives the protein CASSRTGSYQPQHF.

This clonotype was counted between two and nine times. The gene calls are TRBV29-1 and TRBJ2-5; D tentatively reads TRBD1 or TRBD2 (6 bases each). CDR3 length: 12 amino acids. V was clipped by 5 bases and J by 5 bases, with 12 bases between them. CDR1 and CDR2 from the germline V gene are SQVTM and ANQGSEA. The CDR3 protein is CSVPGAGETQYF. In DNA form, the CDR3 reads TGCAGCGTTCCGGGGGCGGGGGAGACCCAGTACTTC. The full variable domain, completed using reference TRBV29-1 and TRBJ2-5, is SAVISQKPSRDICQRGTSLTIQCQVDSQVTMMFWYRQQPGQSLTLIATANQGSEATYESGFVIDKFPISRPNLTFSTLTVSNMSPEDSSIYLCSVPGAGETQYFGPGTRLLVL.

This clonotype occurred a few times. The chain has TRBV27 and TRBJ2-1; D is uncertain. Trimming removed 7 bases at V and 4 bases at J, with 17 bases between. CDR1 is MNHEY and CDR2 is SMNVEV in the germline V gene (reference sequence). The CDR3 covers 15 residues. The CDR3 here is CASTPTAGPYNEQFF. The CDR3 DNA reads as TGTGCCAGCACCCCTACCGCAGGACCTTACAATGAGCAGTTCTTC.

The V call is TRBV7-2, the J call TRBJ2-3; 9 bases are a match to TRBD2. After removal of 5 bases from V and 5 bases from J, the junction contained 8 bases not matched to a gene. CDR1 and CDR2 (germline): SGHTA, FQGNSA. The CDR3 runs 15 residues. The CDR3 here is CASSARETSGDTQYF. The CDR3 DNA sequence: TGTGCCAGCAGCGCACGGGAGACTAGCGGAGATACGCAGTATTTT.

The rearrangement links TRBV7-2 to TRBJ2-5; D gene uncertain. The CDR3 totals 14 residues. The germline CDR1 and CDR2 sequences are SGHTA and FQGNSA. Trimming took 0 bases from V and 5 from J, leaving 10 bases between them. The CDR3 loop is CASSLALPSETQYF. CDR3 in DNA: TGTGCCAGCAGCTTAGCCCTTCCGAGTGAGACCCAGTACTTC.

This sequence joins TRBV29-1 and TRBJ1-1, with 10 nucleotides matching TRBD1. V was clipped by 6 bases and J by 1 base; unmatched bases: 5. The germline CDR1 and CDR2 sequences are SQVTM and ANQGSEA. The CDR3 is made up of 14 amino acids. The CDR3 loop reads CSVSRTGGNTEAFF. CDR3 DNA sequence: TGCAGCGTCTCGCGGACAGGGGGGAACACTGAAGCTTTCTTT.

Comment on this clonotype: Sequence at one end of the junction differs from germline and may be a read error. The CDR3 nucleotides are TGTGCCAGCGGCGTTACAACGACAGGTCTTGGCGAGCAGTACTTC. Its protein product is CASGVTTTGLGEQYF. This sequence joins TRBV9 and TRBJ2-5, with TRBD1 as a possible D gene (6 bases). The assigned J gene may be wrong: the sequence end matches TRBJ2-7 better. The CDR3 loop spans 15 amino acids. Germline V gene sequence: CDR1 SGDLS, CDR2 YYNGEE.

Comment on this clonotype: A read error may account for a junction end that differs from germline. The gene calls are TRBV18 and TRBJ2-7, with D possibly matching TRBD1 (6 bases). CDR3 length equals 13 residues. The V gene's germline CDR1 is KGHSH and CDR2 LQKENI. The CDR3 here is CASPPAGARKQYF. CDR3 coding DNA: TGTGCCAGCCCACCGGCAGGGGCTAGGAAGCAGTACTTC.

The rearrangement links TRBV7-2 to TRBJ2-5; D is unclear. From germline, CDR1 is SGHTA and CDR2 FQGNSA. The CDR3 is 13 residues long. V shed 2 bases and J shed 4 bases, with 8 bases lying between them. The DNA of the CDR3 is TGTGCCAGCAGCTTAAGGTTCCGAGAGACCCAGTACTTC. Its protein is CASSLRFRETQYF.

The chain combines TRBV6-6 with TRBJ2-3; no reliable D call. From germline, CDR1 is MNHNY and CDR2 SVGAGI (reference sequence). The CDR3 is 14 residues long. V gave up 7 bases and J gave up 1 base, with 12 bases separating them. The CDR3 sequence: CASKEAPGTDTQYF. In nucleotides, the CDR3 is TGTGCCAGCAAAGAGGCTCCGGGCACAGATACGCAGTATTTT.

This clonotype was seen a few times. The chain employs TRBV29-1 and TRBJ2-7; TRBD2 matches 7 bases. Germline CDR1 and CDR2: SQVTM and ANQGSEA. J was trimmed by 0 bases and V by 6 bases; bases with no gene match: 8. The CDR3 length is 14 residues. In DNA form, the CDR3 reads TGCAGCGTCGCGACTAGCTATAGCTCCTACGAGCAGTACTTC. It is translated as CSVATSYSSYEQYF.

In nucleotides, the CDR3 is TGTGCCACCAGTGAGAGTTCTAGCGGGGGGACCTACAATGAGCAGTTCTTC. Its translation: CATSESSSGGTYNEQFF. V and J are TRBV24-1 and TRBJ2-1; 11 nucleotides align to TRBD2. Trimming took 4 bases from V and 2 from J; bases not matched to a gene: 6. Looked up from germline, CDR1 is KGHDR and CDR2 is SFDVKD. This CDR3 has 17 amino acids.

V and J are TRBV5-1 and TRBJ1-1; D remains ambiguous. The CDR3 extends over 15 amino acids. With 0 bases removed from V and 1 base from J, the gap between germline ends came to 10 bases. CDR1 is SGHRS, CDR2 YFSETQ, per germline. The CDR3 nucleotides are TGCGCCAGCAGCTTGGGACTCAATAGGAACACTGAAGCTTTCTTT. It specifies CASSLGLNRNTEAFF. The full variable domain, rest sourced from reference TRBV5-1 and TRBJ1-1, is KAGVTQTPRYLIKTRGQQVTLSCSPISGHRSVSWYQQTPGQGLQFLFEYFSETQRNKGNFPGRFSGRQFSNSRSEMNVSTLELGDSALYLCASSLGLNRNTEAFFGQGTRLTVV.

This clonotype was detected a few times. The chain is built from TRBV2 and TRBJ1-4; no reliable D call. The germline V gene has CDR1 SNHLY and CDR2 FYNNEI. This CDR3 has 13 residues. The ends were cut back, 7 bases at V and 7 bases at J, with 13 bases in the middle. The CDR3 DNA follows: TGTGCCAGCATTGGGATTCGGGGTGAAAAACTGTTTTTT. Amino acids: CASIGIRGEKLFF.